The 13 T cell receptor beta chains below all came from one sample that was sequenced in a study of PD-L1 blockade in urothelial cancer. Stated time point: peripheral blood 6 weeks after treatment start. This table comes from immunoSEQ multiplex PCR, and its TCRdb copy is limited to in-frame clones, with some not included. In the table there are approximately 120,000 clones, 86% of which are singletons. This sample comprised PBMCs, obtained around atezolizumab (anti-PD-L1) treatment. The receptors were sampled from a man aged 45-65 years with urothelial cancer.

The V call is TRBV28, the J call TRBJ2-6; D gene ambiguous. V dropped 5 bases and J dropped 0 bases, with 11 bases sitting between them. The CDR3 has 16 amino acids. Germline V lookup: CDR1 MDHEN, CDR2 SYDVKM. CDR3 nucleotide sequence: TGTGCCAGCAGTCTCCCAGAGGTCTCTGGGGCCAACGTCCTGACTTTC. It is translated as CASSLPEVSGANVLTF. The whole variable domain, filled in from reference TRBV28 and TRBJ2-6, reads DVKVTQSSRYLVKRTGEKVFLECVQDMDHENMFWYRQDPGLGLRLIYFSYDVKMKEKGDIPEGYSVSREKKERFSLILESASTNQTSMYLCASSLPEVSGANVLTFGAGSRLTVL.

The chain links TRBV5-5 to TRBJ1-1; possibly TRBD1 for D (5 bases). Germline V gene sequence: CDR1 SGHKS, CDR2 YYEKEE (reference sequence). This CDR3 has 14 residues. V was cut by 5 bases and J by 0 bases, with 11 bases left in between. The DNA for the CDR3 is TGTGCCAGCAGGCGGGACGCCGTGAACACTGAAGCTTTCTTT. It yields the protein CASRRDAVNTEAFF.

The chain joins TRBV6-1 to TRBJ2-3, with TRBD2 matching over 10 bases. This CDR3 is 15 amino acids long. V lost 7 bases to trimming and J lost 4 bases; unmatched junction nucleotides: 8. Germline V lookup: CDR1 MNHNS, CDR2 SASEGT. The CDR3 sequence is CASMSRSGRSDTQYF. The CDR3 DNA is TGTGCCAGCATGTCGCGTAGCGGGAGGTCAGATACGCAGTATTTT.

The chain links TRBV2 to TRBJ1-1; TRBD1 matches at 7 bases. Germline V lookup: CDR1 SNHLY, CDR2 FYNNEI. Trimming took 6 bases from V and 2 from J; bases not matched to a gene: 6. CDR3 length: 14 residues. CDR3 residues: CASRRTGSNTEAFF. CDR3 sequence (DNA): TGTGCCAGCAGGCGGACAGGTAGCAACACTGAAGCTTTCTTT.

The chain recombines TRBV7-9 with TRBJ2-5, with D possibly matching TRBD1 (7 bases). In germline, CDR1 is SEHNR, CDR2 FQNEAQ (reference sequence). CDR3 length equals 15 residues. Trimming removed 3 bases from V and 0 bases from J, with 11 bases in between. As DNA, the CDR3 is TGTGCCAGCAGCTTCGCAGGGGGGAACCAAGAGACCCAGTACTTC. Amino acid sequence: CASSFAGGNQETQYF.

The chain has TRBV11-2 and TRBJ1-4; 7 bases are shared with TRBD1. The CDR3 length is 14 residues. From germline, CDR1 is SGHAT and CDR2 FQNNGV. The junction had 2 bases not matched to a gene; V was cut back by 5 bases and J by 2 bases. In nucleotides, the CDR3 is TGTGCCAGCAGCGCGGGACAGACTAATGAAAAACTGTTTTTT. Its protein product is CASSAGQTNEKLFF.

This chain connects TRBV7-9 to TRBJ2-7, with TRBD2 matching 13 bases. V gave up 4 bases and J gave up 3 bases; unmatched junction bases: 15. The CDR3 has 19 residues. Germline CDR1 and CDR2: SEHNR and FQNEAQ (reference sequence). In DNA form, the CDR3 reads TGTGCCAGCAGCTCCGGATTTTACTTGACTAGCGGGAGGTTCTACGAGCAGTACTTC. It codes for CASSSGFYLTSGRFYEQYF. The full variable domain, rest sourced from reference TRBV7-9 and TRBJ2-7, is DTGVSQNPRHKITKRGQNVTFRCDPISEHNRLYWYRQTLGQGPEFLTYFQNEAQLEKSRLLSDRFSAERPKGSFSTLEIQRTEQGDSAMYLCASSSGFYLTSGRFYEQYFGPGTRLTVT.

The rearrangement links TRBV9 to TRBJ2-1, with 14 nucleotides matching TRBD2. CDR1 is SGDLS and CDR2 is YYNGEE in the germline V gene. Germline trimming cut 2 bases from V and 8 bases from J; bases unmatched to any gene: 6. This CDR3 spans 16 amino acids. The CDR3 region is CASSVISGLAGDEQFF. The CDR3, as DNA: TGTGCCAGCAGCGTCATATCGGGACTAGCGGGAGATGAGCAGTTCTTC. The full variable domain, its missing parts supplied by reference TRBV9 and TRBJ2-1, is DSGVTQTPKHLITATGQRVTLRCSPRSGDLSVYWYQQSLDQGLQFLIQYYNGEERAKGNILERFSAQQFPDLHSELNLSSLELGDSALYFCASSVISGLAGDEQFFGPGTRLTVL.

The rearrangement links TRBV4-1 to TRBJ2-5, with 7 bases matching TRBD1. Trimming cost V 4 bases and J 3 bases; bases outside gene matches: 2. Germline values: CDR1 MGHRA, CDR2 YSYEKL. CDR3 size: 13 residues. CDR3 amino acids: CASSPGTEETQYF. In DNA form, the CDR3 reads TGCGCCAGCAGCCCCGGGACAGAAGAGACCCAGTACTTC.

This rearrangement joins TRBV2 to TRBJ1-1, with a weak D call TRBD1 (5 bases). This CDR3 region has 14 residues. Trimming stripped 6 bases from V and 10 bases from J, with 21 bases between. CDR1 is SNHLY and CDR2 is FYNNEI in the germline V gene. This chain's CDR3 is CASSEKAGLESAFF. The CDR3 DNA follows: TGTGCCAGCAGCGAAAAGGCAGGGTTAGAGTCAGCTTTCTTT.

V gene TRBV7-3 combines with J gene TRBJ2-3; D possibly corresponds to TRBD1 (5 bases). Between the trimmed V and J ends, which lost 4 bases and 2 bases, there was a span of 13 bases. Germline V gives CDR1 SGHTA, CDR2 FQGTGA. The CDR3 is 15 amino acids. The CDR3 sequence: CASSSSKGPTDTQYF. In DNA form, the CDR3 reads TGTGCCAGCAGCTCGAGCAAGGGGCCCACAGATACGCAGTATTTT. Drawing the rest from reference TRBV7-3 and TRBJ2-3, the complete variable domain is GAGVSQTPSNKVTEKGKYVELRCDPISGHTALYWYRQSLGQGPEFLIYFQGTGAADDSGLPNDRFFAVRPEGSVSTLKIQRTERGDSAVYLCASSSSKGPTDTQYFGPGTRLTVL.

This clone was recorded only once. In DNA, the CDR3 is TGTGCCAGCAGCATGTCCCGGGGGAGTAGTTCCGTCCTCAGTGAGCAGTTCTTC. Translating gives CASSMSRGSSSVLSEQFF. The chain couples TRBV5-6 to TRBJ2-1; a weak D match, TRBD2 (6 bases). Between the trimmed V and J ends, which lost 4 bases and 9 bases, there was a span of 29 bases. The V gene's germline CDR1 is SGHDT and CDR2 YYEEEE. This CDR3 region has 18 residues.

The DNA for the CDR3 is TGTGCCAGCAGCCACGGACACCAGAACACTGAAGCTTTCTTT. Its protein is CASSHGHQNTEAFF. The V gene is TRBV27, the J gene TRBJ1-1, with D possibly TRBD1 on 5 matching bases. The CDR3 is 14 amino acids. The V gene's germline CDR1 is MNHEY and CDR2 SMNVEV (reference sequence). Deletions cut 6 bases from V and 1 base from J, with 12 bases between.